This T cell receptor beta chain was documented in a study of blood T cell repertoires in COVID-19. Study summary: Whether acute or convalescent, the COVID-19 samples came from the United States, Italy and Spain.

Per the original data handling: Reference gene primer amplification gave nucleated cell count estimates. Generated by immunoSEQ multiplex PCR, the TCRdb table keeps only in-frame clones and is missing some. The V and J calls and clone size are taken from that table; D and trimming were inferred from the DNA. The table records more than 200,000 clones, about 88% of them present only once. Per germline, CDR1 MNHNY and CDR2 SVGAGI (reference sequence). This CDR3 is built from 14 residues. Trimming shortened V by 6 bases and J by 0 bases, and 10 bases separated the two germline ends. V and J are TRBV6-6 and TRBJ2-3; no reliable D call. The sequencing input was peripheral blood. This receptor was obtained from a man between 65 and 80 years old with acute or convalescent COVID-19. CDR3 sequence: CASSGETSTDTQYF. CDR3 nucleotide sequence: TGTGCCAGCAGCGGTGAAACTAGCACAGATACGCAGTATTTT.